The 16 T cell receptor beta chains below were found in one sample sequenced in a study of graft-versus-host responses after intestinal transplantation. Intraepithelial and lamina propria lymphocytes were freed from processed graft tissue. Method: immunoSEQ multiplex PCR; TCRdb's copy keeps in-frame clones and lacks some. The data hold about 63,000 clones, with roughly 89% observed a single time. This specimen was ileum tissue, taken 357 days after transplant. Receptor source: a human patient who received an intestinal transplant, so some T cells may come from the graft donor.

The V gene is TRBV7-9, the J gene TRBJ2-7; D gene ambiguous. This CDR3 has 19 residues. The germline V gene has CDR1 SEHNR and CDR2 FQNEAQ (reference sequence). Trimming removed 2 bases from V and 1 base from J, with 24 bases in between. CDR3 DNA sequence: TGTGCCAGCAGCTTAACTCGGTGGGTGGACCCTTCCTTTTCCTACGAGCAGTACTTC. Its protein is CASSLTRWVDPSFSYEQYF.

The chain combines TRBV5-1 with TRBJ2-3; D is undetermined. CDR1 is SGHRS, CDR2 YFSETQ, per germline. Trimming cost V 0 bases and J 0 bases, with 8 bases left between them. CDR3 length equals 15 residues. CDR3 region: CASSLAGDSTDTQYF. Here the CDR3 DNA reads TGCGCCAGCAGCTTGGCCGGAGACAGCACAGATACGCAGTATTTT.

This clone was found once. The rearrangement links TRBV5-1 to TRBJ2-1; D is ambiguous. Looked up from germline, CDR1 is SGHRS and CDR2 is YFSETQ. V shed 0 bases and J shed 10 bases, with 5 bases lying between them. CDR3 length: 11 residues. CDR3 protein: CASSLEIEQFF. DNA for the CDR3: TGCGCCAGCAGCTTGGAAATAGAGCAGTTCTTC.

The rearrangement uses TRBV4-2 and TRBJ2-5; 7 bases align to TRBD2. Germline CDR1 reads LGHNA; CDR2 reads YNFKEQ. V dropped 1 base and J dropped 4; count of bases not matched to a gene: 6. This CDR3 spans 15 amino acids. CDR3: CASSQGGGAGETQYF. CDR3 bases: TGTGCCAGCAGCCAAGGGGGAGGGGCGGGAGAGACCCAGTACTTC.

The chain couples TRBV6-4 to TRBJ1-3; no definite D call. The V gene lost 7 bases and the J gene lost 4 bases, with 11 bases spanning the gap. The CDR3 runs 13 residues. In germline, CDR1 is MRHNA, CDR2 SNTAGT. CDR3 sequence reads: CASMATQGNTIYF. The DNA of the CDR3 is TGTGCCAGCATGGCGACGCAGGGAAACACCATATATTTT.

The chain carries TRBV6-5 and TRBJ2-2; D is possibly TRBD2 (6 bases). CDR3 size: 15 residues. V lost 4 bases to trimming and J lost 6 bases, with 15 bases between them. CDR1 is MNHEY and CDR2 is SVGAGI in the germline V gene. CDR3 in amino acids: CASSFAGGVPGELFF. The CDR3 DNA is TGTGCCAGCAGTTTCGCCGGGGGTGTTCCCGGGGAGCTGTTTTTT.

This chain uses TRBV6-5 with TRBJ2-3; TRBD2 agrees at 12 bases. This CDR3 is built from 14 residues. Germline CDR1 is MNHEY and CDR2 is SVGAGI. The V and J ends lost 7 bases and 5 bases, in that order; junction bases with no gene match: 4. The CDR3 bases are TGTGCCAGCAAACGGACTAGCGGGAAAGATACGCAGTATTTT. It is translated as CASKRTSGKDTQYF.

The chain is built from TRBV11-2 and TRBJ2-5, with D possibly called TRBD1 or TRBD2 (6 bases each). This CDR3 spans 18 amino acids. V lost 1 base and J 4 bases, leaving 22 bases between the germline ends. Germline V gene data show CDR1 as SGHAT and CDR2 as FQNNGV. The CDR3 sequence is CASSLGGGETGPRETQYF. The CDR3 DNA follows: TGTGCCAGCAGCTTAGGGGGCGGGGAGACAGGACCCAGAGAGACCCAGTACTTC.

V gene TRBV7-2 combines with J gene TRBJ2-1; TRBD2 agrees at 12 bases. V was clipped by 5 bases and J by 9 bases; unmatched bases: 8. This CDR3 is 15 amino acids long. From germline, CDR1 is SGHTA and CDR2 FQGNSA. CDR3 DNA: TGTGCCAGCAGCGTCCTAGCGGGAGGGCACGTTGAGCAGTTCTTC. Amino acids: CASSVLAGGHVEQFF.

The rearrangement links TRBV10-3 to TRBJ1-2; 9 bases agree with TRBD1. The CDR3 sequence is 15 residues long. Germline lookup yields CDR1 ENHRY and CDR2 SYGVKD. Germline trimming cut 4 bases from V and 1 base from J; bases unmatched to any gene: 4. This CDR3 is CAISGTGEGNYGYTF. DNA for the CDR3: TGTGCCATCAGTGGGACAGGGGAGGGTAACTATGGCTACACCTTC.

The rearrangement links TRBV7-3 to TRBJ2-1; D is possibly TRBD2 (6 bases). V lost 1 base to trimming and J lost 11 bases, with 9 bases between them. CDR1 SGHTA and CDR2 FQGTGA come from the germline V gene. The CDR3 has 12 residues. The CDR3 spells CASSLKAGKQFF. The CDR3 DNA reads TGTGCCAGCAGCTTAAAGGCGGGAAAGCAGTTCTTC. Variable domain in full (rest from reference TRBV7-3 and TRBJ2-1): GAGVSQTPSNKVTEKGKYVELRCDPISGHTALYWYRQSLGQGPEFLIYFQGTGAADDSGLPNDRFFAVRPEGSVSTLKIQRTERGDSAVYLCASSLKAGKQFFGPGTRLTVL.

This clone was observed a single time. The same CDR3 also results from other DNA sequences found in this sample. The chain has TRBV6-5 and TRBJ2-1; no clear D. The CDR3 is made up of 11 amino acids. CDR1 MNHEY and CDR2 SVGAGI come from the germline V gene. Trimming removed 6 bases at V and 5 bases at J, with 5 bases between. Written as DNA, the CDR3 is TGTGCCAGCAGGCGAAACAATGAGCAGTTCTTC. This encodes CASRRNNEQFF.

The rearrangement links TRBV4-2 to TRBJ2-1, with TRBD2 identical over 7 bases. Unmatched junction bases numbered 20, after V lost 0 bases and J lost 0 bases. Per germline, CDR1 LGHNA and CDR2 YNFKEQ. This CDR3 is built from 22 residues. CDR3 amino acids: CASSQEVRGTTSAPSSYNEQFF. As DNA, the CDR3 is TGTGCCAGCAGCCAAGAGGTCCGCGGGACTACTAGCGCTCCGAGCTCCTACAATGAGCAGTTCTTC.

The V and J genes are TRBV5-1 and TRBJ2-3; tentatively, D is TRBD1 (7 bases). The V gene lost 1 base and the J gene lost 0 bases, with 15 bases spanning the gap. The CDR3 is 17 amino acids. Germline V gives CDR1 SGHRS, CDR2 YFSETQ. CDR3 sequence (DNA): TGCGCCAGCAGCTTGAAGACAGGGAGGTACAGCACAGATACGCAGTATTTT. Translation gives CASSLKTGRYSTDTQYF.

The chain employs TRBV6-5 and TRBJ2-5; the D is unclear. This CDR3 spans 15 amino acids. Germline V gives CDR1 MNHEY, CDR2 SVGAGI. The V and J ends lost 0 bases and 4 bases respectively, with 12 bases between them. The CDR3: CASSYSSAVGETQYF. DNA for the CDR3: TGTGCCAGCAGTTACTCGAGTGCTGTGGGAGAGACCCAGTACTTC.

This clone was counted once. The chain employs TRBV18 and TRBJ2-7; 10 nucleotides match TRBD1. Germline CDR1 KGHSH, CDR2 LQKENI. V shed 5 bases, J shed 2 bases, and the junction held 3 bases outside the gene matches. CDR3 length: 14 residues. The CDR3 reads CASSGGTGAYEQYF. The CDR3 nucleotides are TGTGCCAGCTCAGGCGGGACAGGGGCCTACGAGCAGTACTTC. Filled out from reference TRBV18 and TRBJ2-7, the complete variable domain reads NAGVMQNPRHLVRRRGQEARLRCSPMKGHSHVYWYRQLPEEGLKFMVYLQKENIIDESGMPKERFSAEFPKEGPSILRIQQVVRGDSAAYFCASSGGTGAYEQYFGPGTRLTVT.